Listed below are T cell receptor beta chains from one sample, sequenced in a study of cytomegalovirus exposure and HLA in healthy donors. Generated by immunoSEQ multiplex PCR, the TCRdb table keeps only in-frame clones and is missing some. The sample lists about 130,000 clones, 79% occurring once. Input material: PBMCs. All receptors come from a man aged 18-30 years in good health and CMV-seronegative. Each CDR3 is given with its conserved first and last residue. D genes are given only for firm matches. The size entry is marked missing in some rows and otherwise reads once, few, many or a size class.

-,TRBJ1-1,TRBV5-1,-,CASSLQQGTNTEAFF,TGCGCCAGCAGCTTACAACAGGGAACCAACACTGAAGCTTTCTTT
TRBD2,TRBJ2-3,TRBV4-2,-,CASSQERSSGTTTDTQYF,TGTGCCAGCAGCCAAGAGAGGTCCAGCGGGACTACCACAGATACGCAGTATTTT
TRBD2,TRBJ2-2,TRBV5-5,-,CASSFSGGNTGELFF,TGTGCCAGCAGCTTTAGCGGGGGGAACACCGGGGAGCTGTTTTTT
-,TRBJ1-4,TRBV5-4,-,CASSFSVATNEKLFF,TGTGCCAGCAGCTTTAGTGTCGCAACTAATGAAAAACTGTTTTTT
TRBD2,TRBJ2-3,TRBV28,-,CASTTLAGIDTQYF,TGTGCCAGCACTACACTAGCGGGGATAGATACGCAGTATTTT
TRBD2,TRBJ2-1,TRBV5-4,-,CASSLPPAGGREQFF,TGTGCCAGCAGCTTGCCCCCAGCGGGAGGACGTGAGCAGTTCTTC
-,TRBJ1-2,TRBV18,-,CASSPMETGGSSHTF,TGTGCCAGCTCACCAATGGAGACGGGGGGGAGTTCGCACACCTTC
TRBD1,TRBJ2-1,TRBV5-4,-,CASSDTGTGGFNEQFF,TGTGCCAGCAGCGATACCGGGACAGGGGGTTTCAATGAGCAGTTCTTC
-,TRBJ2-7,TRBV29-1,-,CSVGPTGAEQYF,TGCAGCGTTGGACCGACAGGTGCCGAGCAGTACTTC
-,TRBJ2-7,TRBV4-3,-,CASSQGRAGSYEQYF,TGCGCCAGCAGCCAAGGGAGGGCTGGTTCCTACGAGCAGTACTTC
TRBD2,TRBJ2-7,TRBV6-1,once,CASTGTSVNYEQYF,TGTGCCAGCACCGGGACTAGCGTTAACTACGAGCAGTACTTC
TRBD1,TRBJ1-5,TRBV4-2,-,CASSLDRASNQPQHF,TGTGCCAGCAGCCTCGACAGGGCCAGCAATCAGCCCCAGCATTTT
-,TRBJ1-4,TRBV15,few,CATSRDVTETNEKLFF,TGTGCCACCAGCAGAGACGTAACGGAGACTAATGAAAAACTGTTTTTT
TRBD1,TRBJ2-1,TRBV29-1,-,CSSKGQGLNEQFF,TGCAGCTCGAAGGGACAGGGGCTCAATGAGCAGTTCTTC
TRBD1,TRBJ2-1,TRBV28,once,CASTGPGQGHNEQFF,TGTGCCAGCACCGGGCCGGGACAGGGACACAATGAGCAGTTCTTC
-,TRBJ2-7,TRBV10-3,-,CAISGSGEGYEQYF,TGTGCCATCAGTGGTTCGGGGGAAGGCTACGAGCAGTACTTC
-,TRBJ2-7,TRBV12-2,-,CASRPGGMTQRPPCEQYF,TGTGCAAGTCGCCCCGGCGGAATGACGCAGCGCCCGCCTTGCGAGCAGTACTTC
TRBD1,TRBJ2-2,TRBV27,-,CASSSYQGATGELFF,TGTGCCAGCAGTTCTTACCAGGGGGCGACCGGGGAGCTGTTTTTT
-,TRBJ1-4,TRBV5-1,few,CASSLDRGLNEKLFF,TGCGCCAGCAGCTTGGATAGGGGCCTTAATGAAAAACTGTTTTTT
TRBD1,TRBJ1-4,TRBV18,-,CASSPMLGQGTEKLFF,TGTGCCAGCTCACCAATGCTGGGACAGGGGACAGAAAAACTGTTTTTT
-,TRBJ2-2,TRBV7-8,-,CASSFGQLLANTGELFF,TGTGCCAGCAGCTTTGGGCAGCTACTAGCGAACACCGGGGAGCTGTTTTTT
-,TRBJ1-4,TRBV6-5,-,CASNERQGNEKLFF,TGTGCCAGCAATGAGAGGCAGGGAAATGAAAAACTGTTTTTT
-,TRBJ2-3,TRBV27,-,CASKLARGTDTQYF,TGTGCCAGCAAGCTAGCTCGTGGCACAGATACGCAGTATTTT
-,TRBJ2-3,TRBV5-1,-,CASAEESDTQYF,TGCGCCAGCGCGGAAGAGTCAGATACGCAGTATTTT
-,TRBJ1-5,TRBV19,once,CASSLLGQSNSNQPQHF,TGTGCCAGTAGTCTACTAGGACAGAGTAATAGCAATCAGCCCCAGCATTTT
-,TRBJ1-5,TRBV6-1,-,CASSETPGPSNQPQHF,TGTGCCAGCAGTGAAACACCTGGGCCAAGCAATCAGCCCCAGCATTTT
-,TRBJ2-1,TRBV12-5,-,CASGLVRGTRHGEQFF,TGTGCTAGTGGTTTGGTACGGGGGACTCGACATGGGGAGCAGTTCTTC
TRBD2,TRBJ2-5,TRBV4-1,-,CASSQEGGTSGRETQYF,TGCGCCAGCAGCCAGGAAGGCGGGACTAGCGGGAGAGAGACCCAGTACTTC
-,TRBJ1-1,TRBV19,-,CASRRTMFPEAFF,TGTGCCAGTAGAAGGACAATGTTCCCTGAAGCTTTCTTT
TRBD2,TRBJ2-1,TRBV23-1,once,CASSQYFGTSGAPSYNEQFF,TGCGCCAGCAGTCAATATTTCGGGACTAGCGGGGCTCCTAGCTACAATGAGCAGTTCTTC
TRBD2,TRBJ2-3,TRBV11-2,-,CASSLVLAGADTQYF,TGTGCCAGCAGCTTAGTGCTCGCGGGAGCTGATACGCAGTATTTT
-,TRBJ2-2,TRBV7-3,-,CASSLGNTGELFF,TGTGCCAGCAGCTTAGGCAACACCGGGGAGCTGTTTTTT
TRBD2,TRBJ2-7,TRBV7-2,-,CASSLGLAGVREQYF,TGTGCCAGCAGCTTAGGCTTAGCGGGAGTGCGGGAGCAGTACTTC
TRBD2,TRBJ2-7,TRBV5-6,-,CASSLITSGIYEQYF,TGTGCCAGCAGCTTGATAACTAGCGGGATCTACGAGCAGTACTTC
TRBD2,TRBJ2-5,TRBV28,once,CASSFPGTSALPQETQYF,TGTGCCAGCAGTTTTCCTGGGACTAGCGCTCTCCCCCAAGAGACCCAGTACTTC
-,TRBJ2-5,TRBV4-1,-,CASSQFKGGQETQYF,TGCGCCAGCAGCCAATTCAAAGGGGGACAAGAGACCCAGTACTTC
-,TRBJ2-7,TRBV7-3,-,CASSLGARSSHEQYF,TGTGCCAGCAGCTTGGGGGCGAGATCGTCCCACGAGCAGTACTTC
-,TRBJ2-5,TRBV28,-,CASSFTGLRETQYF,TGTGCCAGCAGTTTCACAGGGCTACGGGAGACCCAGTACTTC
-,TRBJ2-6,TRBV7-2,-,CASSFRYSGANVLTF,TGTGCCAGCAGCTTCAGGTACTCTGGGGCCAACGTCCTGACTTTC
TRBD1,TRBJ2-3,TRBV11-2,few,CASSLESGRGPKDTQYF,TGTGCCAGCAGCTTAGAATCTGGAAGGGGGCCCAAAGATACGCAGTATTTT
-,TRBJ2-1,TRBV6-1,-,CASSARISEEFF,TGTGCCAGCAGTGCCAGGATTAGCGAGGAGTTCTTC
-,TRBJ1-1,TRBV29-1,-,CSVDTGYTEAFF,TGCAGCGTTGACACGGGGTACACTGAAGCTTTCTTT
TRBD1,TRBJ1-4,TRBV5-1,-,CASSLTGNEKLFF,TGCGCCAGCAGCCTGACAGGGAACGAAAAACTGTTTTTT
-,TRBJ2-3,TRBV7-9,-,CASSPPGGTSTDTQYF,TGTGCCAGCAGCCCCCCCGGGGGTACAAGCACAGATACGCAGTATTTT
-,TRBJ2-2,TRBV27,-,CASSRGAGKVGELFF,TGTGCCAGCAGTAGGGGTGCGGGGAAGGTCGGGGAGCTGTTTTTT
TRBD2,TRBJ2-3,TRBV5-3,-,CARSLLGGLAGAADTQYF,TGTGCCAGAAGCTTGCTAGGGGGCCTAGCGGGAGCAGCAGATACGCAGTATTTT